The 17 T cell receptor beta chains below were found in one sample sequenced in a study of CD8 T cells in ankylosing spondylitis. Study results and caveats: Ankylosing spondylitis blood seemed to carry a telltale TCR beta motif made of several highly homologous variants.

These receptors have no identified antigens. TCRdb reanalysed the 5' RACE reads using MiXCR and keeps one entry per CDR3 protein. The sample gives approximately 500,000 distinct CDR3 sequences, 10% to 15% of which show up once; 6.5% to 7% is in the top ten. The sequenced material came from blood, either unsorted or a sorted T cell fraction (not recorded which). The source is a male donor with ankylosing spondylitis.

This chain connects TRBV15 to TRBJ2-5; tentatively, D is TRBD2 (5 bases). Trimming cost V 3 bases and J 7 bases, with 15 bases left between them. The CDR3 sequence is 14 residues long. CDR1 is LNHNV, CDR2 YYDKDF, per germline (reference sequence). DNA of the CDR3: TGTGCCACCAGCAGGGCTGCGGAGGCCCGGACCCAGTACTTC. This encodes CATSRAAEARTQYF.

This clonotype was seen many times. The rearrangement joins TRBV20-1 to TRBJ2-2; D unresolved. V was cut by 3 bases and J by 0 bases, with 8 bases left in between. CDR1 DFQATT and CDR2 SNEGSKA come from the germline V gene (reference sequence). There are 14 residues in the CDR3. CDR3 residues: CSASRTANTGELFF. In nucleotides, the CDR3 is TGCAGTGCTAGTAGGACGGCGAACACCGGGGAGCTGTTTTTT.

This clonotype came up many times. CDR3 in DNA: TGTGCCAGCAGTTACAAGAGCTACGAGCAGTACTTC. Translating it yields CASSYKSYEQYF. J is TRBJ2-7 and V is TRBV6-2 or TRBV6-3; D is undetermined. Germline CDR1 MNHEY, CDR2 SVGEGT. V lost 2 bases, J lost 3 bases, and 5 bases lay in between. The length of the CDR3 is 12 residues.

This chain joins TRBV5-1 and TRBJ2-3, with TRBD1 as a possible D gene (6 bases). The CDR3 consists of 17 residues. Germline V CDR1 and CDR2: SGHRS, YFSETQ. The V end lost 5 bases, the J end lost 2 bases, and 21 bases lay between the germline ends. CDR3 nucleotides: TGCGCCAGCAGGTGGACCGGGACACCAATACCCACAGATACGCAGTATTTT. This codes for CASRWTGTPIPTDTQYF.

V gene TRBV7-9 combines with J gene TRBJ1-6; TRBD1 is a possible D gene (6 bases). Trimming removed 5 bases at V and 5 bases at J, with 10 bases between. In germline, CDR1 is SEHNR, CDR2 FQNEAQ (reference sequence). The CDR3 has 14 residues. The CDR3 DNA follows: TGTGCCAGCAGCCCGGGACACGATAATTCACCCCTCCACTTT. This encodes CASSPGHDNSPLHF.

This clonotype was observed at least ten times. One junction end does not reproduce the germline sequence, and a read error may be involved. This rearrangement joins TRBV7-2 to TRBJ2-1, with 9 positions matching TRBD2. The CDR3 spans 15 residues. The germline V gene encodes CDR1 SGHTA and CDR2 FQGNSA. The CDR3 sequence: CASSLASGTYNEQFF. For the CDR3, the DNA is TGCGCCAGCAGCTTGGCTAGCGGGACCTACAATGAGCAGTTCTTC.

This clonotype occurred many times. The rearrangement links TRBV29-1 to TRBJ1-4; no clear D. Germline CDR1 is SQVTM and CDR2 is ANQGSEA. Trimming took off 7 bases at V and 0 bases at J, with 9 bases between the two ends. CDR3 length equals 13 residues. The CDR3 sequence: CSAKVATNEKLFF. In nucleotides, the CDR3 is TGCAGCGCTAAAGTAGCAACTAATGAAAAACTGTTTTTT.

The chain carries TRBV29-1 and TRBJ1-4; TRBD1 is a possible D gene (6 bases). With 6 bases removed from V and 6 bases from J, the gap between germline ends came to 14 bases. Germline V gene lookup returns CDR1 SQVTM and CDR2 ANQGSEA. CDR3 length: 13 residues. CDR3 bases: TGCAGCGTGCAACAGGGTGGTGATGAAAAACTGTTTTTT. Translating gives CSVQQGGDEKLFF.

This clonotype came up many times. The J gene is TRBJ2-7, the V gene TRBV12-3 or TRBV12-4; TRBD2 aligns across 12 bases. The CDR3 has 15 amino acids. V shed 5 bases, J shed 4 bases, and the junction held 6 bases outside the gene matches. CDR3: CASSPLAGGPYEQYF. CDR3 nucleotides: TGTGCCAGCAGTCCTCTAGCGGGAGGGCCTTACGAGCAGTACTTC.

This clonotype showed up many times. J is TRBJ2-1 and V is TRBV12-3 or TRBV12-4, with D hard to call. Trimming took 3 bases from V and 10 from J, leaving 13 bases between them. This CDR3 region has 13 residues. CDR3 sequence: CASSFFDKGEQFF. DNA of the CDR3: TGTGCCAGCAGTTTCTTTGATAAAGGAGAGCAGTTCTTC.

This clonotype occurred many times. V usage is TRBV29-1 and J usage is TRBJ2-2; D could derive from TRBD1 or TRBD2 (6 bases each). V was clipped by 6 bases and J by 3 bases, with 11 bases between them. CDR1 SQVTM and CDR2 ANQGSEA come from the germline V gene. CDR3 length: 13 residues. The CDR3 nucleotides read TGCAGCGTAGGAAGGGGGGACACCGGGGAGCTGTTTTTT. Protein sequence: CSVGRGDTGELFF.

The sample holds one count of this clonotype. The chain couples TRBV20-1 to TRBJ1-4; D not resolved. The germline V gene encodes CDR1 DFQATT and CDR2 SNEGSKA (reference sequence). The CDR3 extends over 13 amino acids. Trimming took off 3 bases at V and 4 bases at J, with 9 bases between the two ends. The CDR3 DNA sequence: TGCAGTGCTAGCGCAAGCCTTAATGAAAAACTGTTTTTT. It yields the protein CSASASLNEKLFF.

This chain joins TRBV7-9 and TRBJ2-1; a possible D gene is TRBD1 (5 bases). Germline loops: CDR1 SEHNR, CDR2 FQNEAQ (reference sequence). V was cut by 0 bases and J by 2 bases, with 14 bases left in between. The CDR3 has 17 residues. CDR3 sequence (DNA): TGTGCCAGCAGCTTAGCGCCAGGGAAGGGGACCTACAATGAGCAGTTCTTC. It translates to CASSLAPGKGTYNEQFF.

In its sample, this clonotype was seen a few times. The CDR3 here is CASSLGVPYNEQFF. CDR3 in DNA: TGTGCCAGCAGCTTGGGGGTCCCCTACAATGAGCAGTTCTTC. The chain links TRBV5-6 to TRBJ2-1; D unclear. Germline CDR1 reads SGHDT; CDR2 reads YYEEEE. The CDR3 spans 14 residues. With 0 bases removed from V and 2 bases from J, the gap between germline ends came to 6 bases.

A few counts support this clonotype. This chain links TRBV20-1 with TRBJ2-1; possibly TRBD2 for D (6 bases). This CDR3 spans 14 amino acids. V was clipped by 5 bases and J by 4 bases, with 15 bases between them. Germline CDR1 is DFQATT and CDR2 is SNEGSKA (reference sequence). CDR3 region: CSADIGGLYNEQFF. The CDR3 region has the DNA TGCAGTGCTGATATAGGAGGGCTATACAATGAGCAGTTCTTC.

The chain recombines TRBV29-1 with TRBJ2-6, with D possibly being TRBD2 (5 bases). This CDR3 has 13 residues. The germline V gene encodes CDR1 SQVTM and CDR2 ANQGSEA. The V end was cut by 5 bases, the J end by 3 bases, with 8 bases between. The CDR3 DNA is TGCAGCGTTCGCGGAGGTGGGGCCAACGTCCTGACTTTC. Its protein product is CSVRGGGANVLTF. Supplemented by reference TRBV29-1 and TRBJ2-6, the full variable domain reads SAVISQKPSRDICQRGTSLTIQCQVDSQVTMMFWYRQQPGQSLTLIATANQGSEATYESGFVIDKFPISRPNLTFSTLTVSNMSPEDSSIYLCSVRGGGANVLTFGAGSRLTVL.

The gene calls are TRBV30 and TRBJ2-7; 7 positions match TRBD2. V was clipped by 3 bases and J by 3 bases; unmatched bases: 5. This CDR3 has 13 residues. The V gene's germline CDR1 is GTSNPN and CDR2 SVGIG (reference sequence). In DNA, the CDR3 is TGTGCCTGGAGGCCTAGCGGAAACTACGAGCAGTACTTC. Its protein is CAWRPSGNYEQYF.